The source of this T cell receptor (beta chain) is a study of cytomegalovirus exposure and HLA in healthy donors. The study, taken as a whole, reports: Likely technical artifact: a cluster of highly shared sequence variants. Some public TCRs appeared in many individuals, while most sequences were rare. The authors enumerated roughly 160 TCR beta chains as linked to cytomegalovirus. The authors excluded some V segments, including TRBV6-2 and TRBV6-3, as indistinguishable.

With 60 Vbeta and 13 Jbeta primers, the PCR was carried out. Repertoires were generated with immunoSEQ multiplex PCR, while TCRdb's copy carries only in-frame clones and drops some. Of about 150,000 clones detected, about 85% appear once; the ten largest clones hold under 1.5%. CDR1 GTSNPN and CDR2 SVGIG come from the germline V gene (reference sequence). V was clipped by 5 bases and J by 8 bases, with 16 bases between them. The CDR3 length is 14 residues. As regards this clone: Antigen: not known.

This TCR was recovered from a man in his fifties in good health and CMV-seropositive. The chain employs TRBV30 and TRBJ1-6; D possibly corresponds to TRBD1 (6 bases). The sample consisted of PBMCs. This CDR3 is CAWGGTEGYSPLHF. Written as DNA, the CDR3 is TGTGCCTGGGGGGGCACAGAGGGGTATTCACCCCTCCACTTT.